Listed below are T cell receptor beta chains from one sample, sequenced in a study of CD8 T cells in ankylosing spondylitis. TCRdb re-derived calls from the 5' RACE reads in MiXCR, one entry per CDR3 protein. The sample comprises about 250,000 distinct CDR3 sequences, roughly a tenth of which are singletons, and less than 3% rests with the top ten. Sequencing was carried out using blood, either unsorted or a sorted T cell fraction (not recorded which). Receptors were obtained from a male donor with ankylosing spondylitis or in good health (not recorded which). Each CDR3 is given with its conserved first and last residue. The order of the fields is V gene, J gene, D gene, clone size, CDR3 protein, CDR3 DNA. D genes are given only for firm matches. Only part of the rows carry a size: once, few, many, or a class if the clone is expanded.

TRBV7-9	TRBJ2-5	-	few	CASSLALGLQETQYF	TGTGCCAGCAGCTTAGCGCTGGGTCTTCAAGAGACCCAGTACTTC
TRBV12-3/TRBV12-4	TRBJ2-2	TRBD1	many	CASTSQGVTGELFF	TGTGCCAGCACGAGCCAGGGGGTCACCGGGGAGCTGTTTTTT
TRBV12-3/TRBV12-4	TRBJ1-4	-	few	CASSFRGQTVTVDEKLFF	TGTGCCAGCAGTTTCAGAGGGCAGACGGTTACGGTCGACGAAAAACTGTTTTTT
TRBV10-2	TRBJ1-2	-	-	CASSDIREGNYGYTF	TGCGCCAGCAGTGATATACGGGAGGGGAACTATGGCTACACCTTC
TRBV7-2	TRBJ1-2	-	many	CASSTAGASYGYTF	TGTGCCAGCAGCACCGCGGGAGCGTCTTATGGCTACACCTTC
TRBV15	TRBJ2-5	TRBD2	-	CATSRDPAASGGRSETQYF	TGTGCCACCAGCAGAGATCCGGCGGCTAGCGGGGGTCGGTCAGAGACCCAGTACTTC
TRBV6-5	TRBJ2-1	TRBD2	many	CASSSGLDVGNEQFF	TGTGCCAGCAGTTCGGGACTAGATGTGGGGAATGAGCAGTTCTTC
TRBV10-3	TRBJ2-3	-	many	CAISQDFSGTQYF	TGTGCCATCAGTCAGGACTTCTCAGGGACGCAGTATTTT
TRBV18	TRBJ2-7	-	-	CASSGRDTYEQYF	TGTGCCAGCTCAGGACGGGATACCTACGAGCAGTACTTC
TRBV10-2	TRBJ2-3	TRBD2	few	CASSERLAGGALTDTQYF	TGCGCCAGCAGTGAGCGACTAGCGGGGGGGGCCCTCACAGATACGCAGTATTTT
TRBV6-1	TRBJ2-1	-	many	CASSRTSWGEQFF	TGTGCCAGCAGCCGGACGAGTTGGGGAGAGCAGTTCTTC
TRBV20-1	TRBJ2-7	TRBD1	-	CSARDGGTGSNEQYF	TGCAGTGCTAGAGATGGCGGGACAGGGAGCAACGAGCAGTACTTC
TRBV6-5	TRBJ1-3	-	many	CASSYSNRGFSGNTIYF	TGTGCCAGCAGTTACTCGAATCGAGGATTCTCCGGAAACACCATATATTTT
TRBV10-3	TRBJ2-3	TRBD2	many	CAIRPGTSPSTDTQYF	TGTGCCATCAGACCTGGGACTAGTCCCAGCACAGATACGCAGTATTTT
TRBV2	TRBJ2-1	-	few	CASSSGATNEQFF	TGTGCCAGCAGTTCTGGGGCAACAAATGAGCAGTTCTTC